The rows below give T cell receptor beta chains drawn from one sample of a study of long-term antiretroviral therapy in people with HIV. The data were produced by immunoSEQ multiplex PCR, yet TCRdb's version contains in-frame clones alone and is incomplete. Among about 26,000 clones listed, roughly nine tenths were seen once. Source: unsorted PBMCs, taken around 2.6 years after starting antiretroviral therapy. The receptor source for this set is a man aged 40-49 years with HIV. Both conserved end residues are part of each CDR3. The D gene is left open where the match is weak. Rows may omit the clone size; those that give it use once, few, many or a size class.

V gene	D gene	clone size	J gene	CDR3 protein	CDR3 DNA
TRBV5-6	.	.	TRBJ2-1	CASSSNSREQFF	TGTGCCAGCAGCTCTAACTCCCGTGAGCAGTTCTTC
TRBV5-6	.	once	TRBJ2-6	CASSLAGSGANVLTF	TGTGCCAGCAGCTTGGCGGGTTCCGGGGCCAACGTCCTGACTTTC
TRBV2	.	.	TRBJ2-7	CASSESFISYEQYF	TGTGCCAGCAGTGAATCCTTCATCTCCTACGAGCAGTACTTC
TRBV6-5	.	.	TRBJ2-7	CASTPRGASYEQYF	TGTGCCAGCACCCCCCGGGGGGCCTCCTACGAGCAGTACTTC
TRBV7-3	.	.	TRBJ1-3	CASSLAFGSGNTIYF	TGTGCCAGCAGCTTAGCCTTCGGCTCTGGAAACACCATATATTTT
TRBV11-2	.	.	TRBJ1-3	CASSLGTPGNTIYF	TGTGCCAGCAGCTTAGGGACACCCGGAAACACCATATATTTT
TRBV18	.	.	TRBJ2-7	CASSPGPTGYEQYF	TGTGCCAGCTCACCGGGGCCCACAGGGTACGAGCAGTACTTC
TRBV2	TRBD2	.	TRBJ2-5	CASNPTSLHQETQYF	TGTGCCAGCAACCCGACTAGCCTCCACCAAGAGACCCAGTACTTC
TRBV5-1	.	.	TRBJ2-3	CASSLKGMTTDTQYF	TGCGCCAGCAGCTTGAAGGGTATGACCACAGATACGCAGTATTTT
TRBV4-3	.	.	TRBJ2-7	CASSQDLDREQYF	TGCGCCAGCAGCCAAGATCTCGACAGGGAGCAGTACTTC
TRBV19	.	once	TRBJ1-1	CASSININTEAFF	TGTGCCAGTAGTATAAACATAAACACTGAAGCTTTCTTT
TRBV5-4	TRBD2	.	TRBJ2-3	CASSLRLAGGHSTDTQYF	TGTGCCAGCAGCTTGAGACTAGCGGGAGGGCATAGCACAGATACGCAGTATTTT
TRBV13	.	.	TRBJ2-3	CASSSLESTGFIGDTQYF	TGTGCCAGCAGTTCACTAGAATCGACAGGCTTCATCGGAGATACGCAGTATTTT
TRBV11-2	.	few	TRBJ2-7	CASSDRGGIDYEQYF	TGTGCCAGCAGCGACCGAGGGGGGATCGACTACGAGCAGTACTTC
TRBV6-6	TRBD1	few	TRBJ2-2	CASSYWGQHTGELFF	TGTGCCAGCAGTTACTGGGGACAGCACACCGGGGAGCTGTTTTTT
TRBV7-9	TRBD1	few	TRBJ1-1	CASSRRGGKNTEAFF	TGTGCCAGCAGCCGTAGAGGGGGCAAGAACACTGAAGCTTTCTTT
TRBV7-2	.	.	TRBJ2-7	CASSLVGGSSYEQYF	TGTGCCAGCAGCTTAGTCGGAGGGAGCTCCTACGAGCAGTACTTC
TRBV4-2	.	.	TRBJ2-3	CASSQVQVGADTQYF	TGTGCCAGCAGCCAGGTTCAGGTGGGGGCAGATACGCAGTATTTT
TRBV25-1	.	.	TRBJ1-1	CASRDPGTGIFF	TGTGCCAGCAGGGATCCCGGAACAGGGATTTTCTTT
TRBV10-2	.	.	TRBJ2-3	CAIRREDTQYF	TGCGCCATCCGGAGAGAAGATACGCAGTATTTT
TRBV7-8	TRBD1	.	TRBJ1-1	CASSLGQGLGVNTEAFF	TGTGCCAGCAGCTTAGGACAGGGCCTTGGGGTGAACACTGAAGCTTTCTTT
TRBV10-3	TRBD1	.	TRBJ1-3	CAINTDGTDLSSGNTIYF	TGTGCCATCAATACAGACGGGACAGACCTATCTTCTGGAAACACCATATATTTT
TRBV11-2	.	.	TRBJ2-3	CASSLGAGRATDTQYF	TGTGCCAGCAGCTTAGGGGCGGGCAGGGCCACAGATACGCAGTATTTT
TRBV6-6	.	few	TRBJ1-6	CASSYPGVLDSPLHF	TGTGCCAGCAGTTACCCCGGAGTTTTGGATTCACCCCTCCACTTT
TRBV5-8	.	.	TRBJ1-2	CASSLVGQHENNYGYTF	TGTGCCAGCAGCTTAGTAGGACAGCACGAAAATAACTATGGCTACACCTTC
TRBV30	TRBD1	.	TRBJ1-5	CAWAFGGQGAQPQHF	TGTGCCTGGGCATTTGGGGGACAGGGGGCCCAGCCCCAGCATTTT
TRBV11-2	.	.	TRBJ2-1	CASSGGLSSYNEQFF	TGTGCCAGCAGCGGAGGTTTAAGCTCCTACAATGAGCAGTTCTTC
TRBV7-8	TRBD2	.	TRBJ2-3	CASSALRGLLAASSTDTQYF	TGTGCCAGCAGCGCACTACGAGGATTGCTAGCGGCCTCTAGCACAGATACGCAGTATTTT
TRBV7-8	TRBD2	.	TRBJ2-1	CASSLRPSGGSRDEQFF	TGTGCCAGCAGCTTACGGCCTAGCGGGGGGAGTAGGGATGAGCAGTTCTTC